The clone carrying this T cell receptor (beta chain) occurred many times. What it binds is not known. This sample was included in a study of neurological immune-mediated disorders. Notes on the study in general: The level of TCR clonal expansion was highest in patients with HTLV-1-associated myelopathy and lowest in multiple sclerosis, where it fell below the level seen in healthy controls. It was the repertoires of 18 of 34 multiple sclerosis patients that phylogenetic grouping placed in one related-CDR3 cluster, which is a possible signature.

The cDNA came from 5'RACE with 10-nucleotide random UMIs. From the 5' RACE reads, TCRdb called clonotypes with MiXCR, one entry per CDR3 protein. The sample has fewer than 85,000 distinct CDR3 sequences; 4.5% to 6.5% are singletons. The CDR3 contains 16 residues. The germline CDR1 and CDR2 sequences are DFQATT and SNEGSKA (reference sequence). Trimming took 3 bases from V and 7 from J; bases not matched to a gene: 9. The starting material, 2 million PBMCs stored at -80 C, gave rise to the unsorted libraries. V and J are TRBV20-1 and TRBJ2-1; 13 nucleotides agree with TRBD2. The receptor comes from a woman aged 25 to 45 with multiple sclerosis. Source material: PBMCs. The CDR3 loop is CSASRTSGGRWNEQFF. DNA for the CDR3: TGCAGTGCTAGTCGGACTAGCGGGGGCCGCTGGAATGAGCAGTTCTTC.